This is a list of T cell receptor beta chains from one sample in a study of blood T cells in healthy people across ages. TCRdb itself ran the 5' RACE reads through MiXCR, one entry per CDR3 protein. The table has roughly 680,000 distinct CDR3 sequences, roughly 49% seen once. Sequencing was carried out using blood. The source of these receptors is a woman between 55 and 75 years old in good health. The CDR3 runs from the conserved cysteine through the conserved F or W. Fields, in order: J gene, clone size, V gene, CDR3 protein. Size is stated for part of the rows, as once, few or many counts, or as a class when the clone is expanded.

NA	few	TRBV7-2	CASSLASEGEQYF
TRBJ2-1	NA	TRBV29-1	CSAQSPGTSNNEQFF
TRBJ2-7	NA	TRBV7-2	CASSVEGRYEQYF
TRBJ2-5	once	TRBV9	CASSVNGEGDEQYF
TRBJ2-1	few	TRBV4-3	CASSQDRDTYNEQFF
TRBJ2-7	NA	TRBV5-1	CASRYGTSGSSYEQYF
TRBJ2-7	NA	TRBV14	CASSLIQGSGEQYF
TRBJ2-3	NA	TRBV18	CASSRLGETQYF
TRBJ2-1	few	TRBV5-1	CASSLNSGGLYNEQFF
TRBJ2-7	NA	TRBV29-1	CSVAGHPAGPYEQYF
TRBJ2-1	NA	TRBV20-1	CSARTTGEFDNEQFF
TRBJ2-3	NA	TRBV7-2	CASSHGQFTDTQYF
TRBJ2-3	NA	TRBV24-1	CATSKGTSGMVTTDTQYF
TRBJ2-3	few	TRBV6-5	CASSSRGFGADTQYF
TRBJ1-3	NA	TRBV29-1	CSARQGLEGNTIYF
TRBJ2-3	few	TRBV5-1	CASSFNGEEDTQYF
TRBJ1-5	NA	TRBV10-3	CAISRVGSNQPQHF
TRBJ2-5	few	TRBV4-2	CASRRGTSGQETQYF
TRBJ2-3	NA	TRBV10-3	CAISPRGSTDTQYF
TRBJ1-4	NA	TRBV20-1	CSARERREKLFF
TRBJ2-7	few	TRBV7-2	CASSLNRGNYEQYF
TRBJ2-5	NA	TRBV20-1	CSARDPVGGGETQYF
TRBJ1-2	few	TRBV20-1	CSARVQGSDGYTF
TRBJ2-2	NA	TRBV9	CASSVAPRSGELFF
TRBJ2-7	few	TRBV7-6	CASSFPSAHEQYF
TRBJ2-3	few	TRBV25-1	CASGDTQYF
TRBJ1-2	NA	TRBV9	CASSVFGNGYTF